A selection of T cell receptor beta chains follows, all from one sample in a study of blood T cell repertoires in COVID-19. Libraries were prepared by immunoSEQ multiplex PCR; TCRdb keeps only in-frame clonotypes and omits some of them. This sample has some 160,000 clones; nearly 80% occur once, and the top ten carry over 11%. The sample comprised peripheral blood. Receptors originate from a woman of 80 years or more with acute or convalescent COVID-19. CDR3s include the opening cysteine and the closing phenylalanine or tryptophan. Fields, in order: D gene, clone size, V gene, J gene, CDR3 DNA, CDR3 protein. D genes are given only for firm matches. Not all rows give a size; the values are once, few, many and, for expanded clones, a class.

TRBD2	-	TRBV30	TRBJ2-6	TGTGCCTGGGGCCCCTTTAGCGGGACCTTTTGGGCCAACGTCCTGACTTTC	CAWGPFSGTFWANVLTF
TRBD2	-	TRBV24-1	TRBJ2-5	TGTGCCACCAGTGATTCTAGCGGGAGAACGTGGGAAGAGACCCAGTACTTC	CATSDSSGRTWEETQYF
TRBD2	-	TRBV5-1	TRBJ2-5	TGCGCCAGCAGCAGTAGCGGGACTGCGGGAGAGACCCAGTACTTC	CASSSSGTAGETQYF
-	once	TRBV7-2	TRBJ2-5	TGTGCCAGCGGTTCCTACTTTGAGACCCAGTACTTC	CASGSYFETQYF
-	-	TRBV6-5	TRBJ2-7	TGTGCCAGCAAGTTGGAGGGGGGGAGAGTCGAGCAGTACTTC	CASKLEGGRVEQYF
-	-	TRBV12-5	TRBJ1-2	TGTGCTAGTGGCCCCGGAGAGAACTATGGCTACACCTTC	CASGPGENYGYTF
TRBD1	-	TRBV29-1	TRBJ2-2	TGCAGCGTCGTAACGGGGACAGCGAACACCGGGGAGCTGTTTTTT	CSVVTGTANTGELFF
TRBD1	-	TRBV6-2/TRBV6-3	TRBJ1-5	TGTGCCAGCAGTAAGGGACAGGCGGGCCAACAGCCCCAGCATTTT	CASSKGQAGQQPQHF
-	-	TRBV28	TRBJ1-2	TGTGCCAGCACCCCAGGGGTTGAAGGCTACACCTTC	CASTPGVEGYTF
TRBD2	-	TRBV14	TRBJ2-3	TGTGCCAGCAGCCGGACTAGCGGGAGGGCGGATACGCAGTATTTT	CASSRTSGRADTQYF
-	-	TRBV6-5	TRBJ1-1	TGTGCCAGCAGTTACTCGATGAGCGCCGCGGCTGAAGCTTTCTTT	CASSYSMSAAAEAFF
TRBD1	-	TRBV24-1	TRBJ2-7	TGTGCCACCAGTGATGGGGACAGCCAACACTCCTACGAGCAGTACTTC	CATSDGDSQHSYEQYF
-	-	TRBV18	TRBJ2-3	TGTGCCAGCTCACCACCCTCAGGGGCAGGGGATACGCAGTATTTT	CASSPPSGAGDTQYF
-	once	TRBV27	TRBJ1-1	TGTGCCAGCAGTTTTGGGCAGGGCAACACTGAAGCTTTCTTT	CASSFGQGNTEAFF
-	-	TRBV10-2	TRBJ1-1	TGCGCCAGCGGACGGGGGGGAACTGAAGCTTTCTTT	CASGRGGTEAFF
TRBD2	-	TRBV5-1	TRBJ2-3	TGCGCCAGCAGTCACCCAGCGGGGGCTCTCACAGATACGCAGTATTTT	CASSHPAGALTDTQYF
TRBD1	-	TRBV19	TRBJ1-5	TGTGCCAGTAGTATGGCAGGGGGTCGGGTCAATCAGCCCCAGCATTTT	CASSMAGGRVNQPQHF
TRBD1	-	TRBV6-1	TRBJ1-4	TGTGCCAGCAGTGAAGGAAGGGGGCGGACTAATGAAAAACTGTTTTTT	CASSEGRGRTNEKLFF
TRBD1	-	TRBV7-2	TRBJ1-2	TGTGCCAGCAGCCCGAGACCGGGACAGGGGTTTGGCTACACCTTC	CASSPRPGQGFGYTF
TRBD2	few	TRBV7-2	TRBJ2-1	TGTGCCAGCAGCCCAGCCGCGGGAGCCATCTACAATGAGCAGTTCTTC	CASSPAAGAIYNEQFF
TRBD1	-	TRBV2	TRBJ1-2	TGTGCCAGCAGCTCAACAGGGGCGATATCCTATGGCTACACCTTC	CASSSTGAISYGYTF